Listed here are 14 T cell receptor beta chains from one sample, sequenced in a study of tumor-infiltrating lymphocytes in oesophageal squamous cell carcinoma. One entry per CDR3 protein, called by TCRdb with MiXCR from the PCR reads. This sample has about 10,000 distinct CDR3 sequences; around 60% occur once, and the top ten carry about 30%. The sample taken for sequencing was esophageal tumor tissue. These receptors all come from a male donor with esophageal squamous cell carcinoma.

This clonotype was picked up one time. The CDR3 sequence is CASSLGYTGELFF. DNA of the CDR3: TGTGCCAGCAGCTTAGGCTACACCGGGGAGCTGTTTTTT. The chain has TRBV7-8 and TRBJ2-2; D is unclear. The V gene lost 1 base and the J gene lost 3 bases, with 3 bases spanning the gap. Germline V gene sequence: CDR1 SGHVS, CDR2 FQNEAQ. The CDR3 has 13 residues.

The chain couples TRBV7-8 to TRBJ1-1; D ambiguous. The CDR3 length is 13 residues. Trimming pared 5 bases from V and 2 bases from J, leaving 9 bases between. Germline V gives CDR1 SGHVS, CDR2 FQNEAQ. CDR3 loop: CASSPGPNTEAFF. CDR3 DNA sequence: TGTGCCAGCAGCCCGGGCCCCAACACTGAAGCTTTCTTT.

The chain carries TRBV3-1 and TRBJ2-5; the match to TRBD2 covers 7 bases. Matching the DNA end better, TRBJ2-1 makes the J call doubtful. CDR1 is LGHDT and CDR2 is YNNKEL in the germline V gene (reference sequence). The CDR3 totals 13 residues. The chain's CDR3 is CASSRGLFGEQFF. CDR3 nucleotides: TGTGCCAGCAGCCGGGGACTATTTGGGGAGCAGTTCTTC.

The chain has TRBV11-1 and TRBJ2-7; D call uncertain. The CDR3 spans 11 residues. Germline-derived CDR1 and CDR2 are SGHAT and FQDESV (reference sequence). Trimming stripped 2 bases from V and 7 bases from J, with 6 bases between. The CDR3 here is CASSLINEQYF. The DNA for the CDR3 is TGTGCCAGCAGCTTAATCAATGAGCAGTACTTC.

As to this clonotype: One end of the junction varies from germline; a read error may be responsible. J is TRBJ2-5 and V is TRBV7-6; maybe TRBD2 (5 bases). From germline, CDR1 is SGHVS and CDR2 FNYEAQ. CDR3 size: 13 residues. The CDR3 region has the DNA TGTGCCAGCAGCTTAGCCCGGGATTCACCCCTCCACTTC. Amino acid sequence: CASSLARDSPLHF.

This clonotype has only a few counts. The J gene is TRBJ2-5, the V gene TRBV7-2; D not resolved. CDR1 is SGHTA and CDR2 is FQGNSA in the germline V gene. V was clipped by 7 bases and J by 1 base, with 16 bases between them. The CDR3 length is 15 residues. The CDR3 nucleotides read TGTGCCAGCATCGATTCTACTACGGCCCAAGAGACCCAGTACTTC. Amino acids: CASIDSTTAQETQYF.

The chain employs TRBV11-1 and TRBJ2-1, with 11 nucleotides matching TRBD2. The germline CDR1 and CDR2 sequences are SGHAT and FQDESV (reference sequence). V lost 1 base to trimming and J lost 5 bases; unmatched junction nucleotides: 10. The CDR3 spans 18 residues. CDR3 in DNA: TGTGCCAGCAGCTTAGGCCCCTGGGCTAGCGGGGGGAACAATGAGCAGTTCTTC. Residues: CASSLGPWASGGNNEQFF.

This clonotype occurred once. This CDR3 is CATPAGTGERSANVLTF. CDR3 in DNA: TGCGCCACCCCAGCGGGGACGGGTGAAAGATCGGCCAACGTCCTGACTTTC. The J gene is TRBJ2-6, the V gene TRBV10-2; 7 bases are shared with TRBD2. V shed 10 bases and J 6 bases; nucleotides not matched to a gene: 18. CDR3 size: 17 residues. The germline V gene has CDR1 WSHSY and CDR2 SAAADI.

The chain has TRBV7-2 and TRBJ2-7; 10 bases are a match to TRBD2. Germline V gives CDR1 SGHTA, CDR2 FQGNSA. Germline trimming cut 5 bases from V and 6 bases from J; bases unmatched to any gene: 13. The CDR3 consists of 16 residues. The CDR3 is CASSALGLASRSEQYF. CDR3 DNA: TGTGCCAGCAGCGCCCTGGGACTAGCGAGTAGATCCGAGCAGTACTTC.

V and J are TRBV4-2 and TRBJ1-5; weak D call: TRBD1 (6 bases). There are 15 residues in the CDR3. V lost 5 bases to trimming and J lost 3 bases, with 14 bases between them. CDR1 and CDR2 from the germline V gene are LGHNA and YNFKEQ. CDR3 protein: CASSKGEGVNQPQHF. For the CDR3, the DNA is TGTGCCAGCAGCAAGGGGGAAGGAGTCAATCAGCCCCAGCATTTT.

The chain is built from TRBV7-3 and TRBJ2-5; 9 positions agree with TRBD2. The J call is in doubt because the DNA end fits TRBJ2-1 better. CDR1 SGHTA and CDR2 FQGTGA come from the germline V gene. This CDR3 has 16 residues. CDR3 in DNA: TGTGCCAGCAGCCTACCACCGACTAGCGGCGGGGTTGAGCAGTTCTTC. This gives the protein CASSLPPTSGGVEQFF.

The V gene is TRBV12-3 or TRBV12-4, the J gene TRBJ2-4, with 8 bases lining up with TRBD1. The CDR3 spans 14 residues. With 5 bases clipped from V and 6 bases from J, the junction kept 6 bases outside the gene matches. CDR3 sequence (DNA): TGTGCCAGCAGTCAGACAGGGGTGAGAAACATTCAGTACTTC. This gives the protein CASSQTGVRNIQYF.

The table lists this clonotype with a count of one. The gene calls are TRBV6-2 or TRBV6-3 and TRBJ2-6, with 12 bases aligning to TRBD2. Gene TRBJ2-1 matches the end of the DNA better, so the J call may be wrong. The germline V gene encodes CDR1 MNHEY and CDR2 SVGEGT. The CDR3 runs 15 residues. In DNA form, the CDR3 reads TGTGCCAGCAGGCTAGCGGGAGGGCCGATGGATGAGCAGTTCTTC. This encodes CASRLAGGPMDEQFF.

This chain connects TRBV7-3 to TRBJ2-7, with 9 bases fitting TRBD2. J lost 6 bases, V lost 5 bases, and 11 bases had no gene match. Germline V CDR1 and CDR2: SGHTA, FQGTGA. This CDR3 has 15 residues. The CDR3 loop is CASSPSSGAQGEQYF. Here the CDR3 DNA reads TGTGCCAGCAGCCCCTCTAGCGGGGCTCAGGGCGAGCAGTACTTC.